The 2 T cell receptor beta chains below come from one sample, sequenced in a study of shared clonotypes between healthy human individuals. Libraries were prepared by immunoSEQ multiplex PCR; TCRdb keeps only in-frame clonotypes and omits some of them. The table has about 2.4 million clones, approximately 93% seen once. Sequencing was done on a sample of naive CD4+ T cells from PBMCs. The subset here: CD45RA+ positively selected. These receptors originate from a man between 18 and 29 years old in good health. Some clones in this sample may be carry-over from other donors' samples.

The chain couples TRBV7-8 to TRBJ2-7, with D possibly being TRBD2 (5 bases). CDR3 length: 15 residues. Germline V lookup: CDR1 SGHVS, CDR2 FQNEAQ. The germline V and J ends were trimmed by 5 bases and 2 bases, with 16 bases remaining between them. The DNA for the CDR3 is TGTGCCAGCAGCCATAAGAGGGAATCGGCCTACGAGCAGTACTTC. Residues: CASSHKRESAYEQYF.

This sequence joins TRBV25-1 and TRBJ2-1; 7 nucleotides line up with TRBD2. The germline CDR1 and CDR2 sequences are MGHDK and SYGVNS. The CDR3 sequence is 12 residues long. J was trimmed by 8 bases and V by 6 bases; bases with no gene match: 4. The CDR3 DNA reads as TGTGCCAGCAGGATGGGAGGGGATGAGCAGTTCTTC. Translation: CASRMGGDEQFF.